This T cell receptor (beta chain) was observed in a study of patients and donors after allogeneic stem cell transplantation. In TCRdb, the RT-PCR reads were re-called with MiXCR into one record per CDR3 protein. Of 920,000 or so distinct CDR3 sequences listed, 15% to 20% are singletons. V dropped 6 bases and J dropped 0 bases, with 8 bases sitting between them. There are 14 residues in the CDR3. The TCR was taken from a human donor who was either an allogeneic HSCT recipient or a stem cell or donor lymphocyte infusion donor (not recorded which). It is not recorded whose cells these are; they may come from a transplant donor. Sample: blood, either unsorted or a sorted T cell fraction (not recorded which). The chain links TRBV12-3 or TRBV12-4 to TRBJ1-4; D is undetermined. The CDR3 DNA reads as TGTGCCAGCAGCGGCTCAGCAACTAATGAAAAACTGTTTTTT. Translation: CASSGSATNEKLFF.